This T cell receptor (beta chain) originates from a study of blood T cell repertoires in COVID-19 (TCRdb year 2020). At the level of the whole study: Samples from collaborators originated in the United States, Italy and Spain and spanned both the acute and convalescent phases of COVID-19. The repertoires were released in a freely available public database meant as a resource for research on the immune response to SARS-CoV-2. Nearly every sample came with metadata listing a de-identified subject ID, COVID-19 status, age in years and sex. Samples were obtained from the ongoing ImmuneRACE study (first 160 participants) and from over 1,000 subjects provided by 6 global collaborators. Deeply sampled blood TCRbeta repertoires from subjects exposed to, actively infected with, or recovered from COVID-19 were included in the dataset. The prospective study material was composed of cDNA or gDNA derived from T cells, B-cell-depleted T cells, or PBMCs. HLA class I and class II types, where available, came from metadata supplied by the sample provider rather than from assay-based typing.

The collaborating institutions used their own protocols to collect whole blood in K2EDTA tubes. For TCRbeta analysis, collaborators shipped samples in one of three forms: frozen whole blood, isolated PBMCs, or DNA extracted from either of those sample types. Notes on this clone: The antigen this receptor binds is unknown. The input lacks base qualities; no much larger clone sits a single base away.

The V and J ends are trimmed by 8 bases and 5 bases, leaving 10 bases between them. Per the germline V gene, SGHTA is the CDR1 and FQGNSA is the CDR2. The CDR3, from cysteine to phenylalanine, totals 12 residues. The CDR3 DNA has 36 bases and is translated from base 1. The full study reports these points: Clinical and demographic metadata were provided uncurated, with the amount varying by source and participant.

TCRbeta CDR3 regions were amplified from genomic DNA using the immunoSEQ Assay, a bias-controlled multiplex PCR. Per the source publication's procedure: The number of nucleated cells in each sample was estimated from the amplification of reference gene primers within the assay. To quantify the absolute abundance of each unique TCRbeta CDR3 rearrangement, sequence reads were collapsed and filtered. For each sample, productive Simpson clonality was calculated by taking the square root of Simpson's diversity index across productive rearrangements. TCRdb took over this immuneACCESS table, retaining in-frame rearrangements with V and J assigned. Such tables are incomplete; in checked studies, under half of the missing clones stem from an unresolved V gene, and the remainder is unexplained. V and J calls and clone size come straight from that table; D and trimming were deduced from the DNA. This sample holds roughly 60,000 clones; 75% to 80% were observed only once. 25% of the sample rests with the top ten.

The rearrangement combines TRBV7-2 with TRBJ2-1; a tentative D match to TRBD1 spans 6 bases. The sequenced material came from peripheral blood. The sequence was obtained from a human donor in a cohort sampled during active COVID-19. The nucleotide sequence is TGTGCCAGCGACAGGCAAAACAATGAGCAGTTCTTC. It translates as CASDRQNNEQFF.